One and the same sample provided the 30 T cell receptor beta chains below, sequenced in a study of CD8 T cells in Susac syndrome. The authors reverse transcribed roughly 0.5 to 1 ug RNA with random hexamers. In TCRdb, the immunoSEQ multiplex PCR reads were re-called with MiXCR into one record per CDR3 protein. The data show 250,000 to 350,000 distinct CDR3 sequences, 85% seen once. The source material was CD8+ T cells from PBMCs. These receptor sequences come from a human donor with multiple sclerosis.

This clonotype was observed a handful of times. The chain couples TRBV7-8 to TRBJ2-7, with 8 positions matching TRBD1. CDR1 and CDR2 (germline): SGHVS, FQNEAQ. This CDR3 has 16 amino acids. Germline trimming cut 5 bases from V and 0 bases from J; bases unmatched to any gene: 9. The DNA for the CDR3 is TGTGCCAGCAGCCCTAGCCGACAGGGGCGCTCCTACGAGCAGTACTTC. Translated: CASSPSRQGRSYEQYF.

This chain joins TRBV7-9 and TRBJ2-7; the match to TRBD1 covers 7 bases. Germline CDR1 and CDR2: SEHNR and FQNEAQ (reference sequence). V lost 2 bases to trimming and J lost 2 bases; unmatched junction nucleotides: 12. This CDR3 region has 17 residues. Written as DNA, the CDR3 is TGTGCCAGCAGCTTACCCTACGGACAGGAGCCGCCCTACGAGCAGTACTTC. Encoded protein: CASSLPYGQEPPYEQYF.

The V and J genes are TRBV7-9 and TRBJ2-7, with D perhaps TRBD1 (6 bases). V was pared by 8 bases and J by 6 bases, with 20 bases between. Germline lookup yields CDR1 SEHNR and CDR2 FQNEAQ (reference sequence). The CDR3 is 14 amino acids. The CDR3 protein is CASCRTDTSGEQYF. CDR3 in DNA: TGTGCCAGCTGTAGGACAGACACGTCGGGCGAGCAGTACTTC. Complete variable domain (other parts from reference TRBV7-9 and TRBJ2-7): DTGVSQNPRHKITKRGQNVTFRCDPISEHNRLYWYRQTLGQGPEFLTYFQNEAQLEKSRLLSDRFSAERPKGSFSTLEIQRTEQGDSAMYLCASCRTDTSGEQYFGPGTRLTVT.

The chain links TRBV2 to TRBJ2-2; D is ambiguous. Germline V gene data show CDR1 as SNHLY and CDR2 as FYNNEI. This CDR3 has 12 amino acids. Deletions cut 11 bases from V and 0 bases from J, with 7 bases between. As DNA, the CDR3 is TGTGCCCACGCTACGAACACCGGGGAGCTGTTTTTT. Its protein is CAHATNTGELFF.

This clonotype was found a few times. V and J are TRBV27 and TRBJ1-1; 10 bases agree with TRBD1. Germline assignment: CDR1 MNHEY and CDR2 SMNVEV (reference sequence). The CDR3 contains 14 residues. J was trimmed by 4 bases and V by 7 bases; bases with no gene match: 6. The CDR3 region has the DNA TGTGCCAGCACCATGACAGGGGGCATCACTGAAGCTTTCTTT. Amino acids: CASTMTGGITEAFF.

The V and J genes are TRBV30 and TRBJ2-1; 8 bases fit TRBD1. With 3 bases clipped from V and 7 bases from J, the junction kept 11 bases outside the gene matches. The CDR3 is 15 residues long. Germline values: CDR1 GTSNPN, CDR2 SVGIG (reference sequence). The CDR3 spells CAWSARDRIRNEQFF. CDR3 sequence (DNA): TGTGCCTGGAGCGCACGGGACAGGATCAGGAATGAGCAGTTCTTC. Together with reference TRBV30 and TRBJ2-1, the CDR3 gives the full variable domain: SQTIHQWPATLVQPVGSPLSLECTVEGTSNPNLYWYRQAAGRGLQLLFYSVGIGQISSEVPQNLSASRPQDRQFILSSKKLLLSDSGFYLCAWSARDRIRNEQFFGPGTRLTVL.

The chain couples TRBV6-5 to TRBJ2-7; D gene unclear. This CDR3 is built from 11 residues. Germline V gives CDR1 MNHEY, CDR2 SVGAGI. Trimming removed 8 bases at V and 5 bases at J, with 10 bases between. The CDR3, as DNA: TGTGCCAGCGGTTTGGCCAACGAGCAGTACTTC. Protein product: CASGLANEQYF.

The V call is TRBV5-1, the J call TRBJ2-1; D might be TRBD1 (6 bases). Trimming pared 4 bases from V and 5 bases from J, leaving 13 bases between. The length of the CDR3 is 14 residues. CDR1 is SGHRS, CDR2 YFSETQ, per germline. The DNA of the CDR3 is TGCGCCAGCAGCCGCGACAGGAGTAACAATGAGCAGTTCTTC. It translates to CASSRDRSNNEQFF.

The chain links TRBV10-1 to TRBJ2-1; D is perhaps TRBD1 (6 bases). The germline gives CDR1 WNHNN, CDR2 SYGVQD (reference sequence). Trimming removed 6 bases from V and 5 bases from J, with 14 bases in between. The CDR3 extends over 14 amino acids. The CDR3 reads CASRDKDRHNEQFF. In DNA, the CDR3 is TGCGCCAGCAGGGATAAGGACAGACACAATGAGCAGTTCTTC.

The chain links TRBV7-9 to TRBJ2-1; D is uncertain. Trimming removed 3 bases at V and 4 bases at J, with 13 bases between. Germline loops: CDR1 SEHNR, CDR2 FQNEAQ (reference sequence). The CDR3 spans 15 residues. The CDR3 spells CASSLGGAVYNEQFF. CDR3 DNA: TGTGCCAGCAGCTTGGGCGGCGCGGTTTACAATGAGCAGTTCTTC.

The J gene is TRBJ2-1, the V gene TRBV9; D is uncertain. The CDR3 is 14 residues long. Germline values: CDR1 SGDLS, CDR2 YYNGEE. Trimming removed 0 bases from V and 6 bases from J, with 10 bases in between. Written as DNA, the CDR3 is TGTGCCAGCAGCGTAGAAGGAGTTACCAATGAGCAGTTCTTC. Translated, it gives CASSVEGVTNEQFF.

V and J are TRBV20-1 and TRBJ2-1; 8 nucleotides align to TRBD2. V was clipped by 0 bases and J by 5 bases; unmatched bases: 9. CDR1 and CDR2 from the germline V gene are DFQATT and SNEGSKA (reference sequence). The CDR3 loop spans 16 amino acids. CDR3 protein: CSARDREGGRNNEQFF. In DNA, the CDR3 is TGCAGTGCTAGAGATCGGGAGGGAGGGAGAAACAATGAGCAGTTCTTC.

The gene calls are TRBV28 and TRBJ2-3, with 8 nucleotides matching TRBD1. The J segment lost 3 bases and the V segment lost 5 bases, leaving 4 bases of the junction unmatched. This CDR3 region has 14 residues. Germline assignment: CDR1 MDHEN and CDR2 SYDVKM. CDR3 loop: CASSPDRVTDTQYF. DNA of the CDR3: TGTGCCAGCAGTCCGGACAGGGTAACAGATACGCAGTATTTT.

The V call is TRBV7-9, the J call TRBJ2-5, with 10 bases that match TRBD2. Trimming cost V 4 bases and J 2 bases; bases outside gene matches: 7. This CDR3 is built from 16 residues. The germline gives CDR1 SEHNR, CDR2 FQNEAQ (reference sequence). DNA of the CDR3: TGTGCCAGCAGCTCCTACACTAGCGGGATACAAGAGACCCAGTACTTC. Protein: CASSSYTSGIQETQYF.

CDR3 bases: TGTGCCAGCTCCCAAGGCGGGAGGAGAACAGATACGCAGTATTTT. This translates into CASSQGGRRTDTQYF. This rearrangement joins TRBV9 to TRBJ2-3; 8 bases fit TRBD2. V lost 7 bases and J lost 3; bases outside the gene matches: 10. Germline assignment: CDR1 SGDLS and CDR2 YYNGEE. This CDR3 is 15 amino acids long.

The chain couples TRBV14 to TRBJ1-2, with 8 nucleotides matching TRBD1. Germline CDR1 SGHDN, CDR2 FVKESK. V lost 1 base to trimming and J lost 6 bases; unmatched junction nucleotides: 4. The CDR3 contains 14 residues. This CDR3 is CASSQVAGGHGYTF. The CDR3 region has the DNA TGTGCCAGCAGCCAAGTTGCAGGGGGCCATGGCTACACCTTC.

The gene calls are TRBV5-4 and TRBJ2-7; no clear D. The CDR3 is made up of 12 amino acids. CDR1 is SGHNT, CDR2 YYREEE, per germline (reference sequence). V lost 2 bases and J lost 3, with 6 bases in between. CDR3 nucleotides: TGTGCCAGCAGCTTCGGTAGCTACGAGCAGTACTTC. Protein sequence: CASSFGSYEQYF.

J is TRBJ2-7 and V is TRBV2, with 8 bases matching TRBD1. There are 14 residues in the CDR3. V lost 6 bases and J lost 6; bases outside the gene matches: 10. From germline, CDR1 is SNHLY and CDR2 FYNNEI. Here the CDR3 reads CASRTGTGVSEQYF. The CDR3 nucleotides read TGTGCCAGCAGGACCGGGACAGGAGTTAGCGAGCAGTACTTC.

In DNA form, the CDR3 reads TGTGCCAGCAGCTCTGGGACTAGCGGCCTAAATGAGCAGTTCTTC. It translates to CASSSGTSGLNEQFF. The chain has TRBV5-6 and TRBJ2-1, with 11 bases fitting TRBD2. With 3 bases clipped from V and 7 bases from J, the junction kept 6 bases outside the gene matches. The germline V gene has CDR1 SGHDT and CDR2 YYEEEE. The length of the CDR3 is 15 residues.

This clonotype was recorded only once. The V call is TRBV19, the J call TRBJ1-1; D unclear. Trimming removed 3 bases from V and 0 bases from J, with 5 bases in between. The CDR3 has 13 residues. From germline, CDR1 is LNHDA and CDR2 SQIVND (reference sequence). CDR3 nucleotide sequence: TGTGCCAGTAGTATCGCTATGAACACTGAAGCTTTCTTT. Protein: CASSIAMNTEAFF.

The CDR3 coding sequence is TGTGCCATCAGTGAGGACAGGGGGGCGAGTGAAAAACTGTTTTTT. It encodes CAISEDRGASEKLFF. This chain connects TRBV10-3 to TRBJ1-4; 9 bases align to TRBD1. The CDR3 extends over 15 amino acids. Germline V gene sequence: CDR1 ENHRY, CDR2 SYGVKD. V shed 2 bases and J 7 bases; nucleotides not matched to a gene: 5.

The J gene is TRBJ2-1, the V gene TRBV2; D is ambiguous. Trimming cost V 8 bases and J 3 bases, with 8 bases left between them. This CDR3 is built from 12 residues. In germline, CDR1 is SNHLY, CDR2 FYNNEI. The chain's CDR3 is CASSNLYNEQFF. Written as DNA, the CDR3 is TGTGCCAGCTCGAACCTCTACAATGAGCAGTTCTTC.

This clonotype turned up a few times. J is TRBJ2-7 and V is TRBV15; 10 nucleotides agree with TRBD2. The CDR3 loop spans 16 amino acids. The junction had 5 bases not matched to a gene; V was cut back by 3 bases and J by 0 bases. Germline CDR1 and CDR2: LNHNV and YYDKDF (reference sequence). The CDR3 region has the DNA TGTGCCACCAGCAGCCGTAGCGGGAGGAGCTCCTACGAGCAGTACTTC. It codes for CATSSRSGRSSYEQYF. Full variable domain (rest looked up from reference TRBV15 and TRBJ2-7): DAMVIQNPRYQVTQFGKPVTLSCSQTLNHNVMYWYQQKSSQAPKLLFHYYDKDFNNEADTPDNFQSRRPNTSFCFLDIRSPGLGDTAMYLCATSSRSGRSSYEQYFGPGTRLTVT.

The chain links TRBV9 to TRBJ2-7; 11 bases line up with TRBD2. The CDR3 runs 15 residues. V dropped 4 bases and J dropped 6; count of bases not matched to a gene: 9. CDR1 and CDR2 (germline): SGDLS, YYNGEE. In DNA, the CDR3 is TGTGCCAGCAGCTCGGGGACTAGCGGCGGTTCCGAGCAGTACTTC. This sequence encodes CASSSGTSGGSEQYF.

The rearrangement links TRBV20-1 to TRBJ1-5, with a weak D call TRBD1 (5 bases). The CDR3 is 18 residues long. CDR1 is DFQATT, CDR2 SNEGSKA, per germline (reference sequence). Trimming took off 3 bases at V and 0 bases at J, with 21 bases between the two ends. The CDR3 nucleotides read TGCAGTGCTAGTCCCGGGAATGATAGGGGATATAGCAATCAGCCCCAGCATTTT. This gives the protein CSASPGNDRGYSNQPQHF.

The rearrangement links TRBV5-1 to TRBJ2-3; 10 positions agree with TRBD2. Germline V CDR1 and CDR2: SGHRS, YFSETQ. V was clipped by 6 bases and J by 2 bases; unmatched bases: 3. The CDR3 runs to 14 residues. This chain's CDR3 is CASTLAGDTDTQYF. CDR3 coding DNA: TGCGCCAGCACCCTAGCGGGAGACACAGATACGCAGTATTTT.

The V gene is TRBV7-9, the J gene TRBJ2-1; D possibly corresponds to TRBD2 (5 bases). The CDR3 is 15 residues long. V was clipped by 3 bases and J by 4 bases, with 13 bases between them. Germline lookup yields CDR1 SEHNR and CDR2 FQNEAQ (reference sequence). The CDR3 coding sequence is TGTGCCAGCAGCTTCCTAGCTGGAAAATACAATGAGCAGTTCTTC. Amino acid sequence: CASSFLAGKYNEQFF.

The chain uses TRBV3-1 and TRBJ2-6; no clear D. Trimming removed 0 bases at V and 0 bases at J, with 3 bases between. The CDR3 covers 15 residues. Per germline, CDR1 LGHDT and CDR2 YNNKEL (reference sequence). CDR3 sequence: CASSQEFSGANVLTF. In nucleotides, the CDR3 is TGTGCCAGCAGCCAAGAATTCTCTGGGGCCAACGTCCTGACTTTC.

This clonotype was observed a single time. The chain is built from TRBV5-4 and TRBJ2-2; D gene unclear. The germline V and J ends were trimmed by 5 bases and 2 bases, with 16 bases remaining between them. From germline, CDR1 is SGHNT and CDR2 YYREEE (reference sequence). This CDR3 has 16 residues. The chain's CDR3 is CASRTASPPNTGELFF. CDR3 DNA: TGTGCCAGCAGAACAGCCAGTCCCCCTAACACCGGGGAGCTGTTTTTT. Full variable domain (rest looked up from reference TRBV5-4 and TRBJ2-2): ETGVTQSPTHLIKTRGQQVTLRCSSQSGHNTVSWYQQALGQGPQFIFQYYREEENGRGNFPPRFSGLQFPNYSSELNVNALELDDSALYLCASRTASPPNTGELFFGEGSRLTVL.

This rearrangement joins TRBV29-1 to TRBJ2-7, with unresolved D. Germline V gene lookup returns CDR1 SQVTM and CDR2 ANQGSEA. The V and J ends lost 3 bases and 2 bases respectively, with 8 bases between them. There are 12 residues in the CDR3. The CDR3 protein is CSVDMGPYEQYF. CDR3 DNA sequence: TGCAGCGTTGATATGGGTCCCTACGAGCAGTACTTC.